These 3 T cell receptor beta chains share one sample of origin, sequenced in a study of shared clonotypes between healthy human individuals (dated by TCRdb to the early 2020s). Library construction relied on the immunoSEQ multiplex PCR assay. Imported from immuneACCESS, the table was reduced by TCRdb to in-frame sequences with V and J called. These copies leave out some clones; in studies compared against another copy, an unresolved V gene accounts for under half, and the cause of the remainder is not known. This sample lists roughly 490,000 clones; around three quarters were detected once. The ten largest clones take up roughly 12% of the sample. Sequencing was performed on PBMCs. The receptors stem from a woman between 40 and 50 years old in good health. Some clones in this sample may be carry-over from other donors' samples.

There are many counts of this clone. The chain uses TRBV21-1 and TRBJ2-1; TRBD1 is the table's D call and was not checked against the DNA. TRBV21-1 is a pseudogene. This CDR3 is 16 amino acids long. The CDR3 protein is CASSNWGRDRNNEQFF. The CDR3 DNA sequence: TGTGCCAGCAGCAATTGGGGTCGGGACAGGAACAATGAGCAGTTCTTC.

V gene TRBV28 combines with J gene TRBJ1-1; D remains ambiguous. V lost 2 bases and J lost 3, with 10 bases in between. There are 14 residues in the CDR3. Germline loops: CDR1 MDHEN, CDR2 SYDVKM. The CDR3 bases are TGTGCCAGCAGTTTACCGGGGTGGGACACTGAAGCTTTCTTT. Its translation is CASSLPGWDTEAFF.

This clone was picked up a small number of times. The CDR3 loop is CASSDLAGGSYEQFF. The CDR3 DNA reads TGTGCCAGCAGCGATCTAGCGGGAGGGAGCTATGAGCAGTTCTTC. V gene TRBV11-2 combines with J gene TRBJ2-1, with TRBD2 matching over 12 bases. Germline lookup yields CDR1 SGHAT and CDR2 FQNNGV. Trimming took 5 bases from V and 8 from J; bases not matched to a gene: 7. There are 15 residues in the CDR3.